These 20 T cell receptor beta chains came from one sample sequenced in a study of shared clonotypes between healthy human individuals. It was CD45RO-negative cells, positively selected for CCR7, that made up naive CD8 cells, with terminally differentiated effector memory CD45RA+ cells excluded. Here immunoSEQ multiplex PCR was the method, and the copy in TCRdb shows in-frame clones only, minus some. Of 1.5 million to 2.5 million clones in the sample, around 96% are singletons; the top ten hold more than 0.95%. The sequenced sample consisted of naive CD8+ T cells sorted from blood. Receptors originate from a man aged 18 to 30 in good health.

As to this clone: Other DNA sequences of this sample code for an identical CDR3. The V gene is TRBV9, the J gene TRBJ1-1; TRBD1 might be the D (5 bases). This CDR3 comprises 13 residues. CDR1 and CDR2 (germline): SGDLS, YYNGEE. V was cut by 0 bases and J by 5 bases, with 8 bases left in between. CDR3 protein: CASSVGGRTEAFF. CDR3 coding DNA: TGTGCCAGCAGCGTAGGGGGGAGGACTGAAGCTTTCTTT.

The V and J genes are TRBV19 and TRBJ2-7, with 9 bases lining up with TRBD1. Germline CDR1 reads LNHDA; CDR2 reads SQIVND (reference sequence). This CDR3 has 15 residues. V lost 3 bases and J lost 0; bases outside the gene matches: 3. CDR3 sequence (DNA): TGTGCCAGTAGTATCCGGACAGGGGACTCCTACGAGCAGTACTTC. It codes for CASSIRTGDSYEQYF.

This chain connects TRBV28 to TRBJ2-7; 10 bases are shared with TRBD1. Germline V gives CDR1 MDHEN, CDR2 SYDVKM. With 6 bases clipped from V and 3 bases from J, the junction kept 11 bases outside the gene matches. This CDR3 region has 16 residues. The chain's CDR3 is CASSALGTGDHYEQYF. CDR3 bases: TGTGCCAGCAGCGCCCTCGGGACAGGGGATCACTACGAGCAGTACTTC.

The CDR3 loop is CASSYSGRVPYNEQFF. CDR3 in DNA: TGTGCCAGCAGTTACAGCGGGAGAGTGCCCTACAATGAGCAGTTCTTC. The rearrangement joins TRBV6-5 to TRBJ2-1; TRBD2 matches 8 bases. Germline V lookup: CDR1 MNHEY, CDR2 SVGAGI. This CDR3 has 16 residues. With V trimmed by 2 bases and J by 2 bases, 5 bases remained unmatched.

This chain uses TRBV9 with TRBJ2-7; TRBD1 aligns across 9 bases. There are 14 residues in the CDR3. J gave up 3 bases and V 4 bases, and 5 bases lay outside the gene matches. Germline CDR1 reads SGDLS; CDR2 reads YYNGEE. DNA for the CDR3: TGTGCCAGCAGCCCACAGGGGGCAGGCTACGAGCAGTACTTC. It yields the protein CASSPQGAGYEQYF.

The J gene is TRBJ2-5, the V gene TRBV15; perhaps TRBD1 as D (5 bases). Trimming removed 7 bases from V and 1 base from J, with 13 bases in between. The CDR3 covers 14 residues. Looked up from germline, CDR1 is LNHNV and CDR2 is YYDKDF (reference sequence). Here the CDR3 DNA reads TGTGCCACCACCCCGTGGACATCCCAAGAGACCCAGTACTTC. Protein sequence: CATTPWTSQETQYF.

The chain links TRBV5-1 to TRBJ2-2, with 10 bases matching TRBD2. Germline loops: CDR1 SGHRS, CDR2 YFSETQ. Trimming took 4 bases from V and 4 from J; bases not matched to a gene: 7. There are 16 residues in the CDR3. The CDR3 here is CASSPASGRSTGELFF. As DNA, the CDR3 is TGCGCCAGCAGCCCAGCTAGCGGGAGAAGCACCGGGGAGCTGTTTTTT.

The V and J genes are TRBV5-6 and TRBJ2-7; 7 nucleotides align to TRBD1. V shed 2 bases, J shed 0 bases, and the junction held 2 bases outside the gene matches. The CDR3 length is 14 residues. Germline V CDR1 and CDR2: SGHDT, YYEEEE. DNA of the CDR3: TGTGCCAGCAGCTTTGAGGGGGCCTCCTACGAGCAGTACTTC. As protein: CASSFEGASYEQYF.

The chain uses TRBV7-6 and TRBJ2-1; 7 positions agree with TRBD1. Germline lookup yields CDR1 SGHVS and CDR2 FNYEAQ. The CDR3 spans 17 residues. V lost 5 bases to trimming and J lost 7 bases; unmatched junction nucleotides: 17. CDR3 DNA: TGTGCCAGCAGCGCTCGTATGGACAGGCAACAAAGGAATGAGCAGTTCTTC. Translation: CASSARMDRQQRNEQFF.

The chain links TRBV30 to TRBJ2-7, with a possible D match to TRBD1 (5 bases). Per the germline V gene, CDR1 is GTSNPN and CDR2 is SVGIG (reference sequence). V was pared by 1 base and J by 0 bases, with 13 bases between. The CDR3 has 15 amino acids. The CDR3 sequence: CAWSEGHGNSYEQYF. The CDR3 DNA reads TGTGCCTGGAGTGAGGGGCATGGGAACTCCTACGAGCAGTACTTC.

V gene TRBV27 combines with J gene TRBJ1-2; a possible D gene is TRBD1 (6 bases). V lost 7 bases and J lost 2, with 11 bases in between. CDR3 length equals 13 residues. The germline V gene encodes CDR1 MNHEY and CDR2 SMNVEV (reference sequence). CDR3: CASKPTGNYGYTF. CDR3 sequence (DNA): TGTGCCAGCAAACCCACAGGGAACTATGGCTACACCTTC.

V and J are TRBV5-5 and TRBJ1-4; D is uncertain. V lost 2 bases and J 1 base, leaving 6 bases between the germline ends. This CDR3 is 14 amino acids long. The V gene's germline CDR1 is SGHKS and CDR2 YYEKEE (reference sequence). CDR3 sequence reads: CASSLWETNEKLFF. CDR3 in DNA: TGTGCCAGCAGCTTATGGGAAACTAATGAAAAACTGTTTTTT.

V gene TRBV7-6 combines with J gene TRBJ2-7; D may be TRBD1 (5 bases). Per germline, CDR1 SGHVS and CDR2 FNYEAQ. Trimming removed 9 bases from V and 2 bases from J, with 14 bases in between. The CDR3 totals 13 residues. As DNA, the CDR3 is TGTGCCAGATCTGGCAGGGCGGCCTACGAGCAGTACTTC. Protein sequence: CARSGRAAYEQYF.

The rearrangement joins TRBV27 to TRBJ2-7; possibly TRBD2 for D (5 bases). This CDR3 region has 16 residues. The germline V gene has CDR1 MNHEY and CDR2 SMNVEV (reference sequence). V lost 5 bases to trimming and J lost 2 bases, with 19 bases between them. The DNA of the CDR3 is TGTGCCAGCAGTCCGTCTCACGGGGTTGTGACCTACGAGCAGTACTTC. Translated, it gives CASSPSHGVVTYEQYF.

The rearrangement joins TRBV27 to TRBJ1-6; D remains unclear. CDR3 length equals 16 residues. V gave up 2 bases and J gave up 9 bases, with 17 bases separating them. The V gene's germline CDR1 is MNHEY and CDR2 SMNVEV (reference sequence). This chain's CDR3 is CASSLAGVMFRSPLHF. CDR3 coding DNA: TGTGCCAGCAGTTTAGCCGGGGTAATGTTTCGTTCACCCCTCCACTTT.

The chain is built from TRBV5-1 and TRBJ2-1; 7 positions agree with TRBD1. The CDR3 has 15 amino acids. The ends lost 4 bases at V and 0 bases at J; junction bases unmatched: 4. Per germline, CDR1 SGHRS and CDR2 YFSETQ. DNA of the CDR3: TGCGCCAGCAGCCAGACAGGGTCCTCCTACAATGAGCAGTTCTTC. Residues: CASSQTGSSYNEQFF.

V gene TRBV6-6 combines with J gene TRBJ2-7; D is ambiguous. The CDR3 covers 15 residues. Trimming removed 6 bases from V and 4 bases from J, with 19 bases in between. Looked up from germline, CDR1 is MNHNY and CDR2 is SVGAGI (reference sequence). The CDR3: CASSPNHDGSYEQYF. CDR3 nucleotide sequence: TGTGCCAGCAGCCCGAATCATGACGGATCTTACGAGCAGTACTTC.

V is TRBV7-9 and J is TRBJ2-7; D call uncertain. CDR1 and CDR2 from the germline V gene are SEHNR and FQNEAQ (reference sequence). Trimming removed 0 bases from V and 3 bases from J, with 6 bases in between. The CDR3 is 13 residues long. In DNA form, the CDR3 reads TGTGCCAGCAGCTTAGCGAACGGCTACGAGCAGTACTTC. It yields the protein CASSLANGYEQYF. Using reference TRBV7-9 and TRBJ2-7 for the parts outside the CDR3, the full variable domain is DTGVSQNPRHKITKRGQNVTFRCDPISEHNRLYWYRQTLGQGPEFLTYFQNEAQLEKSRLLSDRFSAERPKGSFSTLEIQRTEQGDSAMYLCASSLANGYEQYFGPGTRLTVT.

This clone appeared a single time. This chain joins TRBV13 and TRBJ2-1; 9 bases match TRBD1. Germline-derived CDR1 and CDR2 are PRHDT and FYEKMQ (reference sequence). V lost 4 bases and J lost 8; bases outside the gene matches: 9. The CDR3 is 15 amino acids. The CDR3 region has the DNA TGTGCCAGCAGCTCCCACAGGGGGCGCCCGGATGAGCAGTTCTTC. Amino acid sequence: CASSSHRGRPDEQFF.

This rearrangement joins TRBV7-6 to TRBJ1-2; TRBD1 might be the D (6 bases). Per germline, CDR1 SGHVS and CDR2 FNYEAQ. Deletions cut 4 bases from V and 8 bases from J, with 11 bases between. The CDR3 consists of 12 residues. The CDR3 DNA sequence: TGTGCCAGCAGCTCAGGGGTGGAGGGCTACACCTTC. This gives the protein CASSSGVEGYTF.